Below, one T cell receptor beta chain is given with its context. Its antigen is currently not known. It has no much larger one-base neighbor in the sample; base qualities were not kept. The sample originates from a study of CD8 T cell repertoires and HIV-1 epitope variants (dated by TCRdb to 2019 to 2021). Some background on the complete study: In separate culture wells, T cells were stimulated with each of twenty-five peptides that represented autologous and known Gag and Nef epitope variants. T cells were enriched with the EasySep Human T Cell Enrichment Kit and co-cultured with equal numbers of autologous T cell-negative cells as antigen-presenting cells. A CMV, EBV and flu peptide pool, the Ebola AY9 epitope as negative control, and a no-peptide well were included as control conditions. Tested epitopes included three Gag epitope families and Nef HW9 and YT9. Cultures were maintained for about ten days in IMDM with gentamicin, and half-media changes adding IL-2, IL-7 and IL-15 were performed on days 3 and 7. An aliquot of 1M T cells was saved as an uncultured baseline condition, separate from the 75 to 95 T cell cultures. A total of approximately 89 T cell cultures were run, with each culture condition performed in triplicate except for one peptide, which was performed in duplicate.

The EasySep Human CD8+ T Cell Enrichment Kit was used on day 10 to isolate CD8+ T cells from every culture. Sequencing of TCR beta CDR3 regions was performed at survey depth on the immunoSEQ platform. The QIAamp DNA micro kit was used to extract genomic DNA from every cultured and uncultured CD8+ T cell population. The original pipeline was this. Samples with fewer than 5,000 productive reads were excluded, which removed about 6.5% of the roughly 80 HIV peptide-stimulated cultures. Sequences were trimmed to CDR3 by a MANAFEST web app, and nonproductive sequences, CDR3s under 5 amino acids, and sequences not starting with C or ending with F/W were removed. For a clonotype to count as antigen-specific, the clonotype had to expand relative to the no-peptide control in at least 2 of 3 replicates at FDR 0.01, and only within one epitope family. A frequency at least fivefold higher than in wells stimulated with peptides from other epitope families was additionally required for specific clonotypes. The source is immuneACCESS, and TCRdb retained only in-frame sequences with V and J called. Part of the clones is not carried over; for the studies checked, unresolved V genes explain less than half of this, and the remainder is unexplained. V, J and clone size derive from that table, while D and trimming were established from the DNA sequence. The sample table records 4,600 or so clones; approximately 70% of these occur just once. Jointly, the top ten make up 46% of the sample.

V is shortened by 0 bases, J by 2 bases, and the region joining them spans 9 bases. According to the germline V gene, CDR1 reads LGHNA and CDR2 reads YNFKEQ. The CDR3 holds 15 amino acids from the cysteine to the phenylalanine. Kept here is only the CDR3 DNA, which spans 45 bases and is read in frame from base 1. Study-level results and caveats: The study identified fewer than 10 antigen-specific TCR beta clonotypes, about six of which appeared to be cross-reactive for autologous or known escape epitope variants. The Nef KF9 family was recognized by five clonotypes and the HW9 family by one, and no responses to the TAALDMSHF plasma variant were observed. The assay could identify only TCR beta chains and pointed to proliferation in response to antigen, not to T cell function or cytokine profile.

This clonotype originated in a male donor with HIV. The sequence links TRBV4-2 to TRBJ2-3; too little of a D gene remains to name it. Sequenced: cultured CD8+ T cells derived from PBMCs. The DNA sequence reads TGTGCCAGCAGCCAAGAGCAGGCCCTCACAGATACGCAGTATTTT. Its protein reads: CASSQEQALTDTQYF.